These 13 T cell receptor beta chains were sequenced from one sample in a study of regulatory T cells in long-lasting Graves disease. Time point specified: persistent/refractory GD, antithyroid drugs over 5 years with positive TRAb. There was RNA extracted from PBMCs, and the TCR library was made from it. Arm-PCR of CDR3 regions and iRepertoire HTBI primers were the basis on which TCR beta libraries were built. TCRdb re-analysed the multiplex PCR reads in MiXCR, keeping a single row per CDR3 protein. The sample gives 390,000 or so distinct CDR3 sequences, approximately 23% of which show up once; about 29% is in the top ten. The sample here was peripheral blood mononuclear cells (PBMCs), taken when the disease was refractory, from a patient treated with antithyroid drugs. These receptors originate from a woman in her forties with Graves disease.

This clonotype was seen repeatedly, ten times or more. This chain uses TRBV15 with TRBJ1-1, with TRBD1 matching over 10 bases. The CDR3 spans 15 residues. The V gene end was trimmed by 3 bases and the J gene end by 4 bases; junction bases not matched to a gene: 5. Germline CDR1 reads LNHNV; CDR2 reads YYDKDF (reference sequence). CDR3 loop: CATSSRDRGSTEAFF. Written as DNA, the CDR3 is TGTGCCACCAGCAGCCGGGACAGGGGATCCACTGAAGCTTTCTTT.

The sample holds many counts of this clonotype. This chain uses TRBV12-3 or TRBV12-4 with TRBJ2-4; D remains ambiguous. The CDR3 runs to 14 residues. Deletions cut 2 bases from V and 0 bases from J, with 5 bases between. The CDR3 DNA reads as TGTGCCAGCAGTTTAAGTGTAGCCAAAAACATTCAGTACTTC. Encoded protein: CASSLSVAKNIQYF.

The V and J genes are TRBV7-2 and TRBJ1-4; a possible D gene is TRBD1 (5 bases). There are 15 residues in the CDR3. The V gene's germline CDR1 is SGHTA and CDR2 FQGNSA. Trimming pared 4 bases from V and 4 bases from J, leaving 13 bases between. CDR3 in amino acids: CASSSAGTINEKLFF. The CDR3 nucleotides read TGTGCCAGCAGCTCCGCCGGGACTATTAATGAAAAACTGTTTTTT.

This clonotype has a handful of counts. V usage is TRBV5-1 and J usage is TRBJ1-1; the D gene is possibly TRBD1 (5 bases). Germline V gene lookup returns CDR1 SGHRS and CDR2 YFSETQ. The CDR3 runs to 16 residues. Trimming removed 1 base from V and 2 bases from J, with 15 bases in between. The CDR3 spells CASSLLGELINTEAFF. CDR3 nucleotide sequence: TGCGCCAGCAGCTTGTTGGGGGAGCTAATTAACACTGAAGCTTTCTTT.

CDR3 sequence reads: CASRLAGGPYEQYF. The CDR3, as DNA: TGTGCCAGCAGACTAGCGGGAGGACCCTACGAGCAGTACTTC. The chain combines TRBV6-1 with TRBJ2-7, with 12 bases fitting TRBD2. Unmatched junction bases numbered 2, after V lost 6 bases and J lost 2 bases. Germline V gene data show CDR1 as MNHNS and CDR2 as SASEGT. The CDR3 sequence is 14 residues long.

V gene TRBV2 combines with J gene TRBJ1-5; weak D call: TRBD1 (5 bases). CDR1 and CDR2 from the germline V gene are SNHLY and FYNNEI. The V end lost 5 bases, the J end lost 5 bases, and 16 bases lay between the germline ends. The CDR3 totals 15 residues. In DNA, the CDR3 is TGTGCCAGCAGTTATGTCCGGGGCTCGGATCAGCCCCAGCATTTT. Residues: CASSYVRGSDQPQHF.

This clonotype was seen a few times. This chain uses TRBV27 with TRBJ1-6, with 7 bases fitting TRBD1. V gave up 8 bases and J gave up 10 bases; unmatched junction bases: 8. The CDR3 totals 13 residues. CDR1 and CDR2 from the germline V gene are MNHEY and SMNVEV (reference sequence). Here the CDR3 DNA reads TGTGCCAGCTACAGGGGCCCGGGGTCACCCCTCCACTTT. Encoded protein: CASYRGPGSPLHF.

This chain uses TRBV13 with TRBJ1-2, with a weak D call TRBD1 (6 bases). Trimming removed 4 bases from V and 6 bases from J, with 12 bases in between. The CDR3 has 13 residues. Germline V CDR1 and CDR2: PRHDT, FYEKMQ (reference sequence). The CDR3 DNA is TGTGCCAGCAGCTCCGGGACAAGCCATGGCTACACCTTC. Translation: CASSSGTSHGYTF.

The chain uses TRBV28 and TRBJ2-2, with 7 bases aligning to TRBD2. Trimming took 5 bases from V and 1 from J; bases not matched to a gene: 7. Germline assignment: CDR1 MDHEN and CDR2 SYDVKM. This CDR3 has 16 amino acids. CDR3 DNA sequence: TGTGCCAGCAGTCCCCCGAGCGGGGAGAACACCGGGGAGCTGTTTTTT. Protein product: CASSPPSGENTGELFF.

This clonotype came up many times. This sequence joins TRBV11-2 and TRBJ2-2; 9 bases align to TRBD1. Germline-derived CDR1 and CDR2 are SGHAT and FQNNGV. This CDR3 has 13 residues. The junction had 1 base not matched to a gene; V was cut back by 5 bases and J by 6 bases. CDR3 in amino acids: CASSGQGSGELFF. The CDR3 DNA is TGTGCCAGCAGCGGACAGGGGTCCGGGGAGCTGTTTTTT.

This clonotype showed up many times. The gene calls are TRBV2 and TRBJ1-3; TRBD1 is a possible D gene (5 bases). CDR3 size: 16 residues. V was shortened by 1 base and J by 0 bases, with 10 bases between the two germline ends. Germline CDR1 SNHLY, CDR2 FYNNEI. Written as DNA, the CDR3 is TGTGCCAGCAGTGAAGAGGGGTTAATCTCTGGAAACACCATATATTTT. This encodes CASSEEGLISGNTIYF.

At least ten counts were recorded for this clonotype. In DNA form, the CDR3 reads TGTGCCAGCAGCCTTGGGTACTCCTACGAGCAGTACTTC. It codes for CASSLGYSYEQYF. This chain connects TRBV27 to TRBJ2-7; D ambiguous. Trimming left V 6 bases short and J 0 bases short, with 9 bases between. The CDR3 is made up of 13 amino acids. Germline CDR1 MNHEY, CDR2 SMNVEV (reference sequence).

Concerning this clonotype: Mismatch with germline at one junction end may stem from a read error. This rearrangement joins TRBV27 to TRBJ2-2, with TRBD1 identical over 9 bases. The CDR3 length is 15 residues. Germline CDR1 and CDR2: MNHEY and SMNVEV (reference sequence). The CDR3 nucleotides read TGTGCCAGCAGCACTACAGGGGGCTTTACCGGGCAGCTGTTTTTT. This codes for CASSTTGGFTGQLFF.